These T cell receptor beta chains were read from a single sample in a study of blood T cell repertoires in COVID-19. TCRdb's table, derived via immunoSEQ multiplex PCR, lists solely in-frame clones and lacks some. The sample lists 320,000 or so clones; 85% were seen once. Input material: PBMCs or T cells enriched from blood (not recorded which). Source of these receptors: a woman in her thirties who had been exposed to COVID-19. The CDR3 runs from the conserved cysteine through the conserved F or W. D genes are given only for firm matches. Clone size is shown for a subset of rows, as once, few, many or a class of expanded clone.

clone size	CDR3 length	J gene	D gene	V gene	CDR3 DNA	CDR3 protein
.	15	TRBJ1-3	TRBD1	TRBV28	TGTGCCAGCAGTTCGACAGGGGGCTTGGGAAACACCATATATTTT	CASSSTGGLGNTIYF
.	15	TRBJ1-2	TRBD1	TRBV3-1/TRBV3-2	TGTGCCAGCAGCCAAGATTTCGTACAGGGGGCTGGCTACACCTTC	CASSQDFVQGAGYTF
.	14	TRBJ2-1	.	TRBV6-8	TGTGCCAGCAGTTGGGAAGAGGAGGGGAATGAGCAGTTCTTC	CASSWEEEGNEQFF
.	15	TRBJ2-2	.	TRBV5-4	TGTGCCAGCAGCTTCGGGGGAGGAAGTACCGGGGAGCTGTTTTTT	CASSFGGGSTGELFF
.	12	TRBJ1-5	.	TRBV19	TGTGCCAGTAGTCCCCCGCGCCAGCCCCAGCATTTT	CASSPPRQPQHF
few	16	TRBJ2-2	TRBD1	TRBV15	TGTGCCACCAGCAGAGTGGGACAGGGGAACACCGGGGAGCTGTTTTTT	CATSRVGQGNTGELFF
.	14	TRBJ1-2	.	TRBV2	TGTGCCAGCAGTGAGTTCAGGGATTACTATGGCTACACCTTC	CASSEFRDYYGYTF
.	13	TRBJ1-2	TRBD1	TRBV5-1	TGCGCCAGCACCGAAGGACAGGGCTATGGCTACACCTTC	CASTEGQGYGYTF
.	15	TRBJ1-1	TRBD1	TRBV18	TGTGCCAGCTCACCATTGACAGGGGGGGGCACTGAAGCTTTCTTT	CASSPLTGGGTEAFF
.	13	TRBJ1-6	.	TRBV15	TGTGCCACCGATCCGTCCCAGGGATCACCCCTCCACTTT	CATDPSQGSPLHF
.	15	TRBJ2-5	TRBD1	TRBV7-2	TGTGCCAGCAGCACATCGGGACAGGGGATAGAGACCCAGTACTTC	CASSTSGQGIETQYF